Each of the 3 T cell receptor beta chains below was sequenced from the same sample in a study of OX40 agonist ivuxolimab in advanced cancers. Some clones are missing from TCRdb's copy, which holds only in-frame ones; the method was immunoSEQ multiplex PCR. This sample has about 73,000 clones, with approximately 86% found just once. Material: CD4+ or CD8+ T cells sorted from blood, obtained in a trial of the OX40 agonist ivuxolimab. Receptor source: an adult with an advanced solid tumor such as melanoma, head and neck, liver or kidney cancer.

V is TRBV28 and J is TRBJ1-4, with a weak D call TRBD1 (6 bases). The CDR3 has 15 residues. CDR1 and CDR2 from the germline V gene are MDHEN and SYDVKM. V gave up 2 bases and J gave up 8 bases, with 15 bases separating them. CDR3 DNA: TGTGCCAGCAGTTTAGATACAGGGAGGGGCGAAAAACTGTTTTTT. Its translation: CASSLDTGRGEKLFF.

V usage is TRBV6-1 and J usage is TRBJ1-2; TRBD1 matches at 8 bases. With V trimmed by 3 bases and J by 3 bases, 3 bases remained unmatched. Germline V gene sequence: CDR1 MNHNS, CDR2 SASEGT. This CDR3 has 14 residues. The CDR3 reads CASSEPQGDYGYTF. The CDR3 bases are TGTGCCAGCAGTGAGCCACAGGGGGACTATGGCTACACCTTC.

This chain links TRBV2 with TRBJ1-5; D is possibly TRBD1 (6 bases). Germline V gives CDR1 SNHLY, CDR2 FYNNEI. This CDR3 comprises 16 residues. The V and J ends lost 3 bases and 7 bases respectively, with 19 bases between them. In DNA, the CDR3 is TGTGCCAGCAGTGATCCAGGGGATAAGGCAAGACAGCCCCAGCATTTT. It codes for CASSDPGDKARQPQHF.